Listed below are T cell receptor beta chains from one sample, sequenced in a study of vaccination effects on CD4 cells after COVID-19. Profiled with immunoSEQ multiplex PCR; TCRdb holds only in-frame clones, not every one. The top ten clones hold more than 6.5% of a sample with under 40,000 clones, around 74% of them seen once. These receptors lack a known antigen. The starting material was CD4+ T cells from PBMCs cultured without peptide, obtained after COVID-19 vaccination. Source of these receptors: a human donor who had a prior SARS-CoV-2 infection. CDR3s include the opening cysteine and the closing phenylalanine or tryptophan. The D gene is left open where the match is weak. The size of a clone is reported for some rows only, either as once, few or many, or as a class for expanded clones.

DNA: TGTGCCAGTAGTATGACAGATTACACAGATACGCAGTATTTT
CDR3: CASSMTDYTDTQYF
D: .
size: .
V: TRBV19
J: TRBJ2-3

DNA: TGTGCCTGGAGTGAACGGGGGAATCAGCCCCAGCATTTT
CDR3: CAWSERGNQPQHF
D: .
size: .
V: TRBV30
J: TRBJ1-5

DNA: TGTGCCAGCAGCCCCTCCCTCATTTACGAGCAGTACTTC
CDR3: CASSPSLIYEQYF
D: .
size: few
V: TRBV11-3
J: TRBJ2-7

DNA: TGTGCCAGCAGTTATAGCGGGACTAGCACAGATACGCAGTATTTT
CDR3: CASSYSGTSTDTQYF
D: TRBD2
size: .
V: TRBV6-2/TRBV6-3
J: TRBJ2-3

DNA: TGCGCCAGCAGCTACAGGGACAGGGGGTCGGGGGAGCAGTACTTC
CDR3: CASSYRDRGSGEQYF
D: TRBD1
size: .
V: TRBV5-1
J: TRBJ2-7

DNA: TGTGCCAGCAGTTTAGATGAGTGGGGGACCCAGTACTTC
CDR3: CASSLDEWGTQYF
D: .
size: .
V: TRBV27
J: TRBJ2-5

DNA: TGTGCCAGCAGCCCCCGGACAGGGTCAGACGAGCAGTACTTC
CDR3: CASSPRTGSDEQYF
D: TRBD1
size: .
V: TRBV7-3
J: TRBJ2-7

DNA: TGTGCCTGGAGTGGAAAGGGCGCAGATACGCAGTATTTT
CDR3: CAWSGKGADTQYF
D: .
size: few
V: TRBV30
J: TRBJ2-3

DNA: TGTGCCAGCAGCTTAGTGGGGAGTACCTACAATGAGCAGTTCTTC
CDR3: CASSLVGSTYNEQFF
D: .
size: .
V: TRBV7-2
J: TRBJ2-1

DNA: TGTGCCAGCAGCCTTGGACAGGCGAGTAATGAAAAACTGTTTTTT
CDR3: CASSLGQASNEKLFF
D: TRBD1
size: .
V: TRBV4-2
J: TRBJ1-4

DNA: TGTGCCAGCAGCCAAGGTTACGTGGGGGGGGCCCCCTACAATGAGCAGTTCTTC
CDR3: CASSQGYVGGAPYNEQFF
D: .
size: .
V: TRBV3-1/TRBV3-2
J: TRBJ2-1

DNA: TGTGCCAGCAGTTACGGCCGGGACCCTATCAATGAGCAGTTCTTC
CDR3: CASSYGRDPINEQFF
D: .
size: .
V: TRBV6-5
J: TRBJ2-1

DNA: TGCGCCAGCAGCTTGGTGCAGGGTATCGTCACCGGGGAGCTGTTTTTT
CDR3: CASSLVQGIVTGELFF
D: .
size: .
V: TRBV5-1
J: TRBJ2-2

DNA: TGTGCCAGCTCACCTGGACAGATCACTAACTATGGCTACACCTTC
CDR3: CASSPGQITNYGYTF
D: .
size: few
V: TRBV18
J: TRBJ1-2

DNA: TGTGCCAGAACCGGGACAGGGGCCCTTTACACCTTC
CDR3: CARTGTGALYTF
D: TRBD1
size: few
V: TRBV2
J: TRBJ1-2

DNA: TGTGCCAGCTCCCCCGGGACAGGAGTACAAGAGACCCAGTACTTC
CDR3: CASSPGTGVQETQYF
D: TRBD1
size: .
V: TRBV18
J: TRBJ2-5

DNA: TGTGCCAGCAGTACTAACGTAAGAAGCGGGCAGTTCTTC
CDR3: CASSTNVRSGQFF
D: .
size: .
V: TRBV2
J: TRBJ2-1

DNA: TGCGCCAGCAGCTGGGCAGGGGGCCACACTGAAGCTTTCTTT
CDR3: CASSWAGGHTEAFF
D: TRBD1
size: few
V: TRBV5-1
J: TRBJ1-1

DNA: TGTGCCAGCAGCTCCCAACATCGCACAGATACGCAGTATTTT
CDR3: CASSSQHRTDTQYF
D: .
size: .
V: TRBV7-3
J: TRBJ2-3